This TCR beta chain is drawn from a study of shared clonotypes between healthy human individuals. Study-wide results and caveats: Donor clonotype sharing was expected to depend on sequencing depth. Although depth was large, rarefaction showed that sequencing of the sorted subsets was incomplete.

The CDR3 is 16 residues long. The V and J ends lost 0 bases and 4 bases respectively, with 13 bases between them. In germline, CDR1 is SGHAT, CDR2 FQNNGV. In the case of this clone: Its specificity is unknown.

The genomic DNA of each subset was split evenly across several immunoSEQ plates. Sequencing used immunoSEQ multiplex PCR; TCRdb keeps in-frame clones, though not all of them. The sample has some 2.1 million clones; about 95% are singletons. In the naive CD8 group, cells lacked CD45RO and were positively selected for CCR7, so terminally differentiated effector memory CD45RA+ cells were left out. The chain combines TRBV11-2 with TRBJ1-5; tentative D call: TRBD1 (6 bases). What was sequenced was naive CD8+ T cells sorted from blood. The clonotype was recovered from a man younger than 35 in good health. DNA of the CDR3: TGTGCCAGCAGCTTAGAAGCAGGGGTTATGAATCAGCCCCAGCATTTT. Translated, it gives CASSLEAGVMNQPQHF.